This TCR beta chain emerged from a study of blood T cells in healthy people across ages. Findings and limits, study-wide: Correlation between TCR beta diversity and naive T cell percentage was strong. With unsorted PBMCs, a conclusive comparison of naive versus antigen-experienced cells was not possible.

CDR3 length: 14 amino acids. V lost 5 bases and J lost 5; bases outside the gene matches: 5. This clonotype has a handful of counts. Its antigen is not identified. It was with a sample-barcoded 5' primer and a J-beta primer mix that a second PCR of roughly 7 to 12 cycles was run. Each CDR3 protein gets one entry after TCRdb re-called the 5' RACE reads with MiXCR. The sample has hundreds of thousands of distinct CDR3 sequences, 20% to 25% seen once. Donors ranged from about 6 to 95 years old and were healthy Caucasians in Russia. The sample comprised blood. V is TRBV12-3 or TRBV12-4 and J is TRBJ2-7; TRBD1 matches at 11 bases. The sequence was collected from a man between 65 and 85 years old in good health. The CDR3 sequence is CASSPGQGVHEQYF. CDR3 DNA: TGTGCCAGCAGTCCGGGACAGGGGGTCCACGAGCAGTACTTC.